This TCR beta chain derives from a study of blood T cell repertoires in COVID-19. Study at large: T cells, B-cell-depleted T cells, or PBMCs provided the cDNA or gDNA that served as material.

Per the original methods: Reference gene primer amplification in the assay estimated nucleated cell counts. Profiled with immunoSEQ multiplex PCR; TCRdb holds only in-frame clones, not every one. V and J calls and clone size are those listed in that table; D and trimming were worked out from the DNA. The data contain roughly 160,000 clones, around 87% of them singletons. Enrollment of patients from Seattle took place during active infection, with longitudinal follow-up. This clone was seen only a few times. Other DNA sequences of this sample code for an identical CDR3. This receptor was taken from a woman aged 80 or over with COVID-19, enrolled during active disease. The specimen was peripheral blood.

The CDR3 reads CASSPRQGNQPQHF. In nucleotides, the CDR3 is TGTGCCAGCTCACCTCGACAGGGGAATCAGCCCCAGCATTTT. The rearrangement joins TRBV18 to TRBJ1-5; 8 bases match TRBD1. The CDR3 has 14 amino acids. The germline gives CDR1 KGHSH, CDR2 LQKENI. Losses at the gene ends were 3 bases for V and 4 bases for J; bases not matched to a gene: 2.